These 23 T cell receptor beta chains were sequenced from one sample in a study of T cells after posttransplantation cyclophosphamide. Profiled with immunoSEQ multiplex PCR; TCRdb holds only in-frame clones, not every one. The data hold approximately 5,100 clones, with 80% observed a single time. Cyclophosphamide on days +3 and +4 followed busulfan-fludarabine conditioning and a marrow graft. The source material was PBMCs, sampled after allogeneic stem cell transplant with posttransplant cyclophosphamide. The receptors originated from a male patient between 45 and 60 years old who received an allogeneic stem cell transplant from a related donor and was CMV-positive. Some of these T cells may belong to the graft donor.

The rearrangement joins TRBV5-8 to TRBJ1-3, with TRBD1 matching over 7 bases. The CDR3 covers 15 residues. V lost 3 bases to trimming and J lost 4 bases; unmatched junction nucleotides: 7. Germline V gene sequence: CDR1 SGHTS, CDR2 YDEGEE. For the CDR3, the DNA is TGTGCCAGCAGCTACGGACAGGTGTACGGAAACACCATATATTTT. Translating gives CASSYGQVYGNTIYF.

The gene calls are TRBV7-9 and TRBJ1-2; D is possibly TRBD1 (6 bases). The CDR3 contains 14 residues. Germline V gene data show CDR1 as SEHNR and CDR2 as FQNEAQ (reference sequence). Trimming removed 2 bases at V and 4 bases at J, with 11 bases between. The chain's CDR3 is CASSLRGGGYGYTF. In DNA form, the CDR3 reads TGTGCCAGCAGCTTACGGGGAGGGGGCTATGGCTACACCTTC.

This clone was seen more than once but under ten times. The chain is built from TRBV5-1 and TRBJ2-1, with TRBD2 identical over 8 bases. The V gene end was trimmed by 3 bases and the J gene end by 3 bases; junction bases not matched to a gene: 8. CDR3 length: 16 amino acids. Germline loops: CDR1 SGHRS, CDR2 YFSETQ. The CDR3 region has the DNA TGCGCCAGCAGCTACCTACCAGCGGGGGACTACAATGAGCAGTTCTTC. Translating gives CASSYLPAGDYNEQFF.

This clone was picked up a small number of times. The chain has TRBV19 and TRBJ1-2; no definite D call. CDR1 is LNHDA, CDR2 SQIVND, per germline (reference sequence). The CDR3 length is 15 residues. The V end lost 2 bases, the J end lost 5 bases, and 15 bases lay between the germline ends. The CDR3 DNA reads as TGTGCCAGTAGTATAAGGGCCGGGGAAGGATATGGCTACACCTTC. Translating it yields CASSIRAGEGYGYTF.

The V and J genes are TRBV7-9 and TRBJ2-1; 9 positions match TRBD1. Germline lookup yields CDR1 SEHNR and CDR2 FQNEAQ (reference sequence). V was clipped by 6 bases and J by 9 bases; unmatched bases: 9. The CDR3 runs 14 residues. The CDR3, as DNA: TGTGCCAGCAGGAAAGGACAGGGGATTGTTGAGCAGTTCTTC. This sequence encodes CASRKGQGIVEQFF.

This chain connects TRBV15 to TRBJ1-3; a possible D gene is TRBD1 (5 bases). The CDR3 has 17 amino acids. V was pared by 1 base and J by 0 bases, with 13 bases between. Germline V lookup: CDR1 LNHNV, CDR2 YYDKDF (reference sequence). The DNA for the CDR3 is TGTGCCACCAGCAGAGGTGGTGGGGCAAGCTCTGGAAACACCATATATTTT. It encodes CATSRGGGASSGNTIYF.

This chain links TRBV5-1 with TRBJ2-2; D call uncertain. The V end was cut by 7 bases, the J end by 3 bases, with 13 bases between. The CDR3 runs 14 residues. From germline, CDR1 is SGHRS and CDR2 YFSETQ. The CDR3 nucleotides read TGCGCCAGCGGCATCCCCCCAGACACCGGGGAGCTGTTTTTT. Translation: CASGIPPDTGELFF. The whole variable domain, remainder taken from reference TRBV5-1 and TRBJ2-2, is KAGVTQTPRYLIKTRGQQVTLSCSPISGHRSVSWYQQTPGQGLQFLFEYFSETQRNKGNFPGRFSGRQFSNSRSEMNVSTLELGDSALYLCASGIPPDTGELFFGEGSRLTVL.

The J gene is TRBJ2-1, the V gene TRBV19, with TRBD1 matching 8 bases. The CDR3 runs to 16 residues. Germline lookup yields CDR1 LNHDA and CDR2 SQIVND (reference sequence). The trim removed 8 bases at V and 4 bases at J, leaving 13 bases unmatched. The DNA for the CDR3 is TGTGCCAGTGGACGTCAGGGGGCGGTGAGATACAATGAGCAGTTCTTC. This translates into CASGRQGAVRYNEQFF.

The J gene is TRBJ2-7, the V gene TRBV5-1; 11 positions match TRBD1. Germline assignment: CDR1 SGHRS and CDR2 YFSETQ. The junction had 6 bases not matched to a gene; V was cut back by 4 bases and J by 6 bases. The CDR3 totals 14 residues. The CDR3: CASSEQGTGGEQYF. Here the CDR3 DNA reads TGCGCCAGCAGCGAACAGGGGACAGGGGGCGAGCAGTACTTC.

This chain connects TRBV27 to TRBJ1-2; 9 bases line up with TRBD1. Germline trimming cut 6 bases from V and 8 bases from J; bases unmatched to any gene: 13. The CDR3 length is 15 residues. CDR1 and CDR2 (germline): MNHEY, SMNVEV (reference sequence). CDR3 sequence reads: CASRPYTGQGYGYTF. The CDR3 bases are TGTGCCAGCAGGCCATACACGGGACAGGGCTACGGCTACACCTTC.

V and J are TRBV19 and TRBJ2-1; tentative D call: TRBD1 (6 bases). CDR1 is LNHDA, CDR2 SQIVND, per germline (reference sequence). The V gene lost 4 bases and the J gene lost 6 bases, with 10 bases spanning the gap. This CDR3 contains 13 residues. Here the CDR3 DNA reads TGTGCCAGTAGTAACGACAGGCCCAATGAGCAGTTCTTC. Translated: CASSNDRPNEQFF.

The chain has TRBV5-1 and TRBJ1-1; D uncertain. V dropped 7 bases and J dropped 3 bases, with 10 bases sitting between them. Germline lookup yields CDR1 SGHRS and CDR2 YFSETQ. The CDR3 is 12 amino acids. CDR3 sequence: CASGIGDTEAFF. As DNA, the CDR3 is TGCGCCAGCGGGATCGGGGACACTGAAGCTTTCTTT.

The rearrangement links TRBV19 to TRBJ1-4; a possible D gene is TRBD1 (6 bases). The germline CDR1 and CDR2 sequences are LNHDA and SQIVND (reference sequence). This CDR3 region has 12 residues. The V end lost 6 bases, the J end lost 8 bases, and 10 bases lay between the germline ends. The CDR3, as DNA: TGTGCCAGTAGGGCCAGGGGCGAAAAACTGTTTTTT. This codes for CASRARGEKLFF. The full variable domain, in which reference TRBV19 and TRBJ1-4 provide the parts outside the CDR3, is DGGITQSPKYLFRKEGQNVTLSCEQNLNHDAMYWYRQDPGQGLRLIYYSQIVNDFQKGDIAEGYSVSREKKESFPLTVTSAQKNPTAFYLCASRARGEKLFFGSGTQLSVL.

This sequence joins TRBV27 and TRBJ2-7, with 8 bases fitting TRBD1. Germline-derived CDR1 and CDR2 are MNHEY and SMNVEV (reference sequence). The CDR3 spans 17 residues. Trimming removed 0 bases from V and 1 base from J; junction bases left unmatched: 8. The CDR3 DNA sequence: TGTGCCAGCAGTTTATCGGTTAGGGGGGACAGGTCCTACGAGCAGTACTTC. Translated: CASSLSVRGDRSYEQYF.

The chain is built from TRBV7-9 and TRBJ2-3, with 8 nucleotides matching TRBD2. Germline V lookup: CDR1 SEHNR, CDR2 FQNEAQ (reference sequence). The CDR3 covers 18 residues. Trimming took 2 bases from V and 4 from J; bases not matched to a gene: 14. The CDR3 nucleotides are TGTGCCAGCAGCTTACATCGACTGGCGGGGGGCCTTGCAGATACGCAGTATTTT. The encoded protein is CASSLHRLAGGLADTQYF.

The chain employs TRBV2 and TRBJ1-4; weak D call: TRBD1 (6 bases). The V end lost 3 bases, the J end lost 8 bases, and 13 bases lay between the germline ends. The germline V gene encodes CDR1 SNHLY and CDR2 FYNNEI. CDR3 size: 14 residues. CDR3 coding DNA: TGTGCCAGCAGTGAGGGGGGGCGAGGGGAAAAACTGTTTTTT. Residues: CASSEGGRGEKLFF.

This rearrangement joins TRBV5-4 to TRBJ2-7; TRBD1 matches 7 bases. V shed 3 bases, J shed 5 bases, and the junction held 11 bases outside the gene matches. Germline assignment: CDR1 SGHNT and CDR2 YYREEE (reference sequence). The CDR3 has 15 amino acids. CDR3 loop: CASSSPGQTFHEQYF. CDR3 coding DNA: TGTGCCAGCAGCTCACCGGGACAGACTTTTCACGAGCAGTACTTC. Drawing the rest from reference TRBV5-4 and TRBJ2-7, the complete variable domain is ETGVTQSPTHLIKTRGQQVTLRCSSQSGHNTVSWYQQALGQGPQFIFQYYREEENGRGNFPPRFSGLQFPNYSSELNVNALELDDSALYLCASSSPGQTFHEQYFGPGTRLTVT.

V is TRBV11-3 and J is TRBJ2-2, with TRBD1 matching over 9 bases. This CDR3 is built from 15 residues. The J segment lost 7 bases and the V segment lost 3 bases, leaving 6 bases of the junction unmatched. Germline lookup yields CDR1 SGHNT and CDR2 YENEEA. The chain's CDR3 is CASSFKQGAVGELFF. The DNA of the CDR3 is TGTGCCAGCAGCTTCAAACAGGGGGCGGTCGGGGAGCTGTTTTTT.

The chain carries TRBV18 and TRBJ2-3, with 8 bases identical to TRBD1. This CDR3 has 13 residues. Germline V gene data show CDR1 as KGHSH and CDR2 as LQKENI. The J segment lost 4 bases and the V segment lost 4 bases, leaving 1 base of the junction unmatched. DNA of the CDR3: TGTGCCAGCTCACGGACAGGGCCAGATACGCAGTATTTT. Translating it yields CASSRTGPDTQYF. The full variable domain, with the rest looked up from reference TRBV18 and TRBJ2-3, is NAGVMQNPRHLVRRRGQEARLRCSPMKGHSHVYWYRQLPEEGLKFMVYLQKENIIDESGMPKERFSAEFPKEGPSILRIQQVVRGDSAAYFCASSRTGPDTQYFGPGTRLTVL.

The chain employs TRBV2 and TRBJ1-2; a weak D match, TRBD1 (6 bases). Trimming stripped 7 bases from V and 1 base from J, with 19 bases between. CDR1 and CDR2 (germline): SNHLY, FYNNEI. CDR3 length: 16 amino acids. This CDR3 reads CASMGQPGHLNYGYTF. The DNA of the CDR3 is TGTGCCAGCATGGGGCAACCGGGACACCTTAACTATGGCTACACCTTC.

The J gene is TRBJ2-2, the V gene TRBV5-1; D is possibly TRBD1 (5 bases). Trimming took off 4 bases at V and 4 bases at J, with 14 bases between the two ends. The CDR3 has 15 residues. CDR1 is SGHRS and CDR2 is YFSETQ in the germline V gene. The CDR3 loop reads CASSQRGSVTGELFF. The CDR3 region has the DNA TGCGCCAGCAGCCAAAGGGGTTCTGTCACCGGGGAGCTGTTTTTT.

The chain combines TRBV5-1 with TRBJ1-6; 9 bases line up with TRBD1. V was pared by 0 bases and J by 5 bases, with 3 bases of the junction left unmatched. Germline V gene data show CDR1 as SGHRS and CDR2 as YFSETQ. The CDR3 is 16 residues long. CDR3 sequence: CASSLDGQGNNSPLHF. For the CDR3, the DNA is TGCGCCAGCAGCTTGGATGGACAGGGGAATAATTCACCCCTCCACTTT.

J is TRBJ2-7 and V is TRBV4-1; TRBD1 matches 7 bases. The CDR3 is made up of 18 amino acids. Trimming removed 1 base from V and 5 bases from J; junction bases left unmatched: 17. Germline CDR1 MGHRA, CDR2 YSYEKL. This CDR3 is CASSQVRGLEGVFDEQYF. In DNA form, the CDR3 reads TGCGCCAGCAGCCAAGTAAGGGGGCTCGAGGGGGTCTTCGACGAGCAGTACTTC.